This T cell receptor (beta chain) was identified in a study of spatial heterogeneity in lung cancer. The wider study: From matched bulk RNA-seq came a T cell module score, which showed a strong correlation with TCR transcript counts in tumor regions. In raw reads, more than 9.5 appearances on average were recorded for each unique TCR and UMI combination. Study-level results: Counts of expanded intratumoral alpha and beta TCRs tracked tumor mutation counts.

Documented time point: sample taken at primary tumor resection. A total of under 80 untreated early-stage non-small cell lung cancer patients served as donors. Sequencing of whole RNA from tumor, nontumor lung or frozen PBMC involved no sorting. Between the trimmed V and J ends, which lost 6 bases and 0 bases, there was a span of 28 bases. Germline CDR1 reads DFQATT; CDR2 reads SNEGSKA (reference sequence). The CDR3 sequence is 19 residues long. This clonotype was counted ten times or more. The target antigen is unknown. The library was designed around alpha chains, so this beta chain is a stray read whose abundance carries little weight. Each CDR3 protein is one row after TCRdb ran MiXCR on the 5' RACE reads. The sample lists about 11,000 distinct CDR3 sequences, 4.5% to 6.5% occurring once.

The source material was lung tumor tissue, sampled at surgery. The TCR comes from a male donor with early-stage non-small cell lung cancer. The chain has TRBV20-1 and TRBJ2-3; weak D call: TRBD2 (6 bases). CDR3 DNA sequence: TGCAGTGCCCCGACGACTAGAACTAGCCGAAGAACTAGCACAGATACGCAGTATTTT. Protein: CSAPTTRTSRRTSTDTQYF.